This T cell receptor beta chain was recovered during a study of CD8+ T cells in alopecia areata. Regarding treatment: oral pan-JAK inhibitor, 5-10 mg twice daily. Unmatched junction bases numbered 8, after V lost 2 bases and J lost 1 base. CDR1 and CDR2 (germline): SQVTM, ANQGSEA. The CDR3 contains 16 residues. Once RNA had been extracted, it was reverse transcribed into cDNA to act as the sequencing template. The assay was immunoSEQ multiplex PCR, and TCRdb's table has in-frame clones only and misses some. Here the sample spans approximately 280,000 clones, 55% to 75% being singletons. Study observations and caveats: Clonality exceeded that of normal scalp in lesional scalp, most notably in alopecia totalis/universalis. Only a single nonresponder existed, so baseline CD8+ expansion links stay unclear.

Turning to this clone: The antigen remains unidentified.

The TCR originated in a human donor with alopecia areata. The source material was CD4+ T cells sorted from blood, sampled at week 24, from a patient treated with tofacitinib. The chain joins TRBV29-1 to TRBJ2-1, with 7 bases fitting TRBD2. The CDR3 is CSVEIEGRGSYNEQFF. In DNA form, the CDR3 reads TGCAGCGTTGAAATTGAGGGGAGGGGTTCCTACAATGAGCAGTTCTTC.